The 9 T cell receptor beta chains reported below all come from one sample, sequenced in a study of blood T cells in healthy people across ages. A J-beta primer mix and a sample-barcoded 5' primer were used in a second PCR of roughly 6 to 11 cycles. Each CDR3 protein is one row after TCRdb ran MiXCR on the 5' RACE reads. The data contain around 520,000 distinct CDR3 sequences, roughly a quarter of them singletons. The same specimen was also included in a second study, on T cells of mothers and their children.

Sequencing was carried out using blood. Receptors were obtained from a boy between 2 and 10 years old in good health.

This chain uses TRBV7-3 with TRBJ1-1; no reliable D call. In germline, CDR1 is SGHTA, CDR2 FQGTGA. The ends were cut back, 4 bases at V and 4 bases at J, with 10 bases in the middle. The CDR3 runs to 13 residues. The CDR3 loop reads CASSSGLSTEAFF. In DNA form, the CDR3 reads TGTGCCAGCAGCTCGGGCCTGAGCACTGAAGCTTTCTTT.

The chain carries TRBV6-5 and TRBJ2-1; 7 bases are a match to TRBD1. Gene TRBJ2-7 matches the end of the DNA better, so the J call may be wrong. CDR1 and CDR2 (germline): MNHEY, SVGAGI. This CDR3 comprises 15 residues. CDR3 region: CASRIPGDRSYEQYF. CDR3 coding DNA: TGTGCCAGCAGAATCCCTGGGGACAGATCCTACGAGCAGTACTTC.

This chain joins TRBV10-3 and TRBJ1-4; TRBD1 is a possible D gene (6 bases). CDR3 length: 15 amino acids. The V end lost 0 bases, the J end lost 5 bases, and 10 bases lay between the germline ends. Germline CDR1 ENHRY, CDR2 SYGVKD. The chain's CDR3 is CAISESQGMNEKLFF. The CDR3 DNA follows: TGTGCCATCAGTGAGTCGCAGGGGATGAATGAAAAACTGTTTTTT.

J is TRBJ2-5 and V is TRBV7-2; D possibly corresponds to TRBD2 (5 bases). This CDR3 contains 15 residues. Germline CDR1 SGHTA, CDR2 FQGNSA. Trimming cost V 0 bases and J 5 bases, with 13 bases left between them. The CDR3 region is CASSLALAPPETQYF. The CDR3 coding sequence is TGTGCCAGCAGCTTAGCCCTAGCCCCGCCCGAGACCCAGTACTTC.

This clonotype has a single count. The chain joins TRBV29-1 to TRBJ2-1, with 7 bases matching TRBD2. Trimming removed 6 bases from V and 2 bases from J; junction bases left unmatched: 4. The germline V gene has CDR1 SQVTM and CDR2 ANQGSEA. This CDR3 comprises 13 residues. CDR3 nucleotide sequence: TGCAGCGTCCCGGGGGGACCCTACAATGAGCAGTTCTTC. Its translation: CSVPGGPYNEQFF.

V is TRBV20-1 and J is TRBJ2-7, with 8 nucleotides matching TRBD1. The DNA matches TRBJ2-1 better at its end, which makes the J call doubtful. Germline loops: CDR1 DFQATT, CDR2 SNEGSKA (reference sequence). The CDR3 spans 16 residues. The CDR3 nucleotides are TGCAGTGCTAGTCAGGGTTGGACAGGGTCCTACAATGAGCAGTTCTTC. This gives the protein CSASQGWTGSYNEQFF.

The chain couples TRBV4-2 to TRBJ2-3; D is undetermined. V lost 0 bases and J 0 bases, leaving 16 bases between the germline ends. This CDR3 is built from 18 residues. Germline lookup yields CDR1 LGHNA and CDR2 YNFKEQ. The CDR3 DNA reads TGTGCCAGCAGCCAAGATCTAGAATCGCGCCTTAGCACAGATACGCAGTATTTT. As protein: CASSQDLESRLSTDTQYF.

This clonotype occurred a few times. The chain has TRBV28 and TRBJ2-1; D tentatively fits TRBD1 or TRBD2 (5 bases each). The CDR3 length is 14 residues. CDR1 and CDR2 from the germline V gene are MDHEN and SYDVKM. Trimming stripped 2 bases from V and 5 bases from J, with 10 bases between. CDR3 DNA sequence: TGTGCCAGCAGTTTAGCGGAGGACAACAATGAGCAGTTCTTC. Amino acids: CASSLAEDNNEQFF.

This clonotype was observed a few times. The chain carries TRBV27 and TRBJ2-5, with D tentatively TRBD2 (5 bases). The length of the CDR3 is 13 residues. Germline V lookup: CDR1 MNHEY, CDR2 SMNVEV (reference sequence). V lost 6 bases to trimming and J lost 9 bases, with 17 bases between them. Written as DNA, the CDR3 is TGTGCCAGCAGCCCTGACCCCCAGAGGGCCCAGTACTTC. It specifies CASSPDPQRAQYF.